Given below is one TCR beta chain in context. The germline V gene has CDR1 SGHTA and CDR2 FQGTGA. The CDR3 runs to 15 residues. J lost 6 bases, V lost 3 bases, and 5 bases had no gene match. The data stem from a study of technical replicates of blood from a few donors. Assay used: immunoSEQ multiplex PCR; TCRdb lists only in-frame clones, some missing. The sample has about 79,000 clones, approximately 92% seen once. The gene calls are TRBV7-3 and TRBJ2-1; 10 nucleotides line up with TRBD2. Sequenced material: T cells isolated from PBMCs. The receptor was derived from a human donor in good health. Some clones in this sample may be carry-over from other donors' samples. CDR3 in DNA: TGTGCCAGCAGCTTCTCTAGCGGGAGTATCAATGAGCAGTTCTTC. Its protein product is CASSFSSGSINEQFF.